The 23 T cell receptor beta chains below come from one sample, sequenced in a study of response to subunit inactivated influenza vaccine. TCRdb fed the RT-PCR reads into MiXCR, producing one record per CDR3 protein. The sample yields 560,000 or so distinct CDR3 sequences, approximately 7.7% seen once. The sequences come from PBMCs from blood, collected less than 25 months after vaccination. The receptor set was obtained from a man between 50 and 70 years old who received an inactivated influenza vaccine.

The chain's CDR3 is CASSLAVTSTDTQYF. The CDR3 coding sequence is TGTGCCAGCAGCTTAGCGGTCACTAGCACAGATACGCAGTATTTT. V usage is TRBV7-2 and J usage is TRBJ2-3; D uncertain. V lost 0 bases to trimming and J lost 0 bases, with 7 bases between them. From germline, CDR1 is SGHTA and CDR2 FQGNSA. This CDR3 region has 15 residues.

This clonotype was recorded many times. The chain carries TRBV5-1 and TRBJ2-1; D is perhaps TRBD2 (6 bases). Trimming cost V 3 bases and J 4 bases, with 8 bases left between them. CDR3 length: 13 residues. Germline V CDR1 and CDR2: SGHRS, YFSETQ. The CDR3 nucleotides are TGCGCCAGCAGCTACGGGACTTACAATGAGCAGTTCTTC. It encodes CASSYGTYNEQFF.

This clonotype was counted only a few times. The chain links TRBV7-9 to TRBJ1-6; 9 bases match TRBD1. The V segment lost 2 bases and the J segment 9 bases; nucleotides outside the gene matches: 5. From germline, CDR1 is SEHNR and CDR2 FQNEAQ (reference sequence). CDR3 length: 15 residues. Here the CDR3 reads CASSLSGTGSSPLHF. The CDR3 coding sequence is TGTGCCAGCAGCTTATCCGGGACAGGGAGTTCACCCCTCCACTTT.

This clonotype was observed a few times. The chain joins TRBV4-3 to TRBJ2-7; 11 bases align to TRBD2. Germline V lookup: CDR1 LGHNA, CDR2 YSLEER. This CDR3 spans 16 amino acids. The junction had 6 bases not matched to a gene; V was cut back by 1 base and J by 4 bases. DNA for the CDR3: TGCGCCAGCAGCCAAGGCTCGACTAGCGGGGCTTACGAGCAGTACTTC. Protein sequence: CASSQGSTSGAYEQYF.

The chain employs TRBV7-6 and TRBJ2-7; D may be TRBD1 (6 bases). Germline V gives CDR1 SGHVS, CDR2 FNYEAQ. V was clipped by 1 base and J by 0 bases, with 13 bases between them. The CDR3 consists of 16 residues. CDR3 sequence: CASSLEDSLSSYEQYF. In DNA form, the CDR3 reads TGTGCCAGCAGCTTAGAGGACAGTTTGAGCTCCTACGAGCAGTACTTC. The variable domain in full, completed from reference TRBV7-6 and TRBJ2-7, reads GAGVSQSPRYKVTKRGQDVALRCDPISGHVSLYWYRQALGQGPEFLTYFNYEAQQDKSGLPNDRFSAERPEGSISTLTIQRTEQRDSAMYRCASSLEDSLSSYEQYFGPGTRLTVT.

In this sample, this clonotype turned up many times. In DNA form, the CDR3 reads TGCAGTGCTAGAGATCTCAGGACTCCGAGGGGGGGCGCGCCCCAGCATTTT. It is translated as CSARDLRTPRGGAPQHF. This chain links TRBV20-1 with TRBJ1-5; perhaps TRBD1 as D (6 bases). This CDR3 comprises 17 residues. V shed 0 bases and J shed 9 bases, with 24 bases lying between them. Germline V gene lookup returns CDR1 DFQATT and CDR2 SNEGSKA (reference sequence).

This clonotype has just one count. The V call is TRBV9, the J call TRBJ1-2, with TRBD1 as a possible D gene (5 bases). The CDR3 is 14 amino acids. The V end was cut by 4 bases, the J end by 8 bases, with 18 bases between. Germline-derived CDR1 and CDR2 are SGDLS and YYNGEE. The CDR3 sequence: CASSLGGGSSGYTF. CDR3 in DNA: TGTGCCAGCAGCTTGGGGGGAGGGTCGAGCGGCTACACCTTC.

This sequence joins TRBV4-3 and TRBJ2-1; 9 bases are a match to TRBD2. There are 15 residues in the CDR3. CDR1 and CDR2 (germline): LGHNA, YSLEER. V dropped 1 base and J dropped 8; count of bases not matched to a gene: 6. CDR3 nucleotides: TGCGCCAGCAGCCAAGGCGGGGGGGCCGGCGATGAGCAGTTCTTC. Its translation is CASSQGGGAGDEQFF.

A few counts support this clonotype. V usage is TRBV5-5 and J usage is TRBJ2-7, with 11 bases lining up with TRBD1. This CDR3 comprises 15 residues. Losses at the gene ends were 4 bases for V and 3 bases for J; bases not matched to a gene: 6. Germline V gene lookup returns CDR1 SGHKS and CDR2 YYEKEE (reference sequence). As DNA, the CDR3 is TGTGCCAGCAGCCATCTGGGACAGGGGGTCTACGAGCAGTACTTC. Translated, it gives CASSHLGQGVYEQYF.

The chain links TRBV10-3 to TRBJ1-5; D might be TRBD1 (5 bases). Between the trimmed V and J ends, which lost 3 bases and 2 bases, there was a span of 8 bases. The CDR3 length is 14 residues. Germline V lookup: CDR1 ENHRY, CDR2 SYGVKD. The CDR3 region is CAISDRGGNQPQHF. The CDR3 DNA reads TGTGCCATCAGTGATCGAGGGGGCAATCAGCCCCAGCATTTT.

The chain joins TRBV6-2 or TRBV6-3 to TRBJ1-1; possible D gene TRBD1, 6 bases. This CDR3 is 14 amino acids long. Germline assignment: CDR1 MNHEY and CDR2 SVGEGT. V was trimmed by 6 bases and J by 4 bases, leaving 15 bases between them. The CDR3: CASRLQGFSTEAFF. The CDR3 DNA reads as TGTGCCAGCAGACTACAGGGTTTTTCCACTGAAGCTTTCTTT.

The rearrangement links TRBV7-2 to TRBJ2-7; D is unresolved. Germline V gene data show CDR1 as SGHTA and CDR2 as FQGNSA. With 0 bases removed from V and 5 bases from J, the gap between germline ends came to 11 bases. The CDR3 length is 14 residues. CDR3 loop: CASSLARPTDEQYF. CDR3 DNA: TGTGCCAGCAGCTTAGCACGGCCCACCGACGAGCAGTACTTC. Full variable domain (remainder filled in from reference TRBV7-2 and TRBJ2-7): GAGVSQSPSNKVTEKGKDVELRCDPISGHTALYWYRQSLGQGLEFLIYFQGNSAPDKSGLPSDRFSAERTGGSVSTLTIQRTQQEDSAVYLCASSLARPTDEQYFGPGTRLTVT.

In its sample, this clonotype was seen a few times. V gene TRBV10-3 combines with J gene TRBJ1-4; 7 bases are shared with TRBD1. Losses at the gene ends were 9 bases for V and 6 bases for J; bases not matched to a gene: 7. CDR1 is ENHRY, CDR2 SYGVKD, per germline. This CDR3 comprises 13 residues. The CDR3 DNA is TGTGCCATACGGGACAGTGTGGATGAAAAACTGTTTTTT. Its protein is CAIRDSVDEKLFF.

Concerning this clonotype itself: A junction end diverges from the germline sequence, so it may reflect a read error. J is TRBJ2-6 and V is TRBV24-1, with 11 bases matching TRBD2. CDR3 length: 20 residues. Germline V gene lookup returns CDR1 KGHDR and CDR2 SFDVKD. CDR3 sequence reads: CATSDSLAGGPIPGANILTF. CDR3 nucleotide sequence: TGTGCCACCAGTGATTCTTTAGCGGGAGGGCCCATCCCTGGGGCCAACATCCTGACTTTC.

The J gene is TRBJ1-6, the V gene TRBV20-1; TRBD1 matches 8 bases. The CDR3 sequence is 16 residues long. Germline CDR1 and CDR2: DFQATT and SNEGSKA (reference sequence). J gave up 5 bases and V 1 base, and 7 bases lay outside the gene matches. In nucleotides, the CDR3 is TGCAGTGCTAGAGGCCGGCGACAGGGGAATAATTCACCCCTCCACTTT. Its protein is CSARGRRQGNNSPLHF.

The rearrangement links TRBV30 to TRBJ2-2; weak D call: TRBD1 (6 bases). This CDR3 has 13 amino acids. Germline V gene data show CDR1 as GTSNPN and CDR2 as SVGIG (reference sequence). V was shortened by 2 bases and J by 7 bases, with 11 bases between the two germline ends. CDR3 residues: CAWSPGVVGELFF. DNA of the CDR3: TGTGCCTGGAGTCCAGGGGTGGTCGGGGAGCTGTTTTTT.

The chain uses TRBV20-1 and TRBJ1-3, with TRBD1 matching 7 bases. Looked up from germline, CDR1 is DFQATT and CDR2 is SNEGSKA (reference sequence). The CDR3 length is 15 residues. The V segment lost 6 bases and the J segment 0 bases; nucleotides outside the gene matches: 8. The CDR3 loop is CSAIQGQSSGNTIYF. CDR3 coding DNA: TGCAGTGCGATACAGGGACAGAGCTCTGGAAACACCATATATTTT.

Only a few counts were recorded for this clonotype. This sequence joins TRBV5-1 and TRBJ1-1; a possible D gene is TRBD1 (5 bases). The CDR3 has 12 residues. CDR1 SGHRS and CDR2 YFSETQ come from the germline V gene. Trimming removed 3 bases from V and 5 bases from J, with 8 bases in between. CDR3 in DNA: TGCGCCAGCAGCTGGGGGGGAACTGAAGCTTTCTTT. Translated, it gives CASSWGGTEAFF.

This rearrangement joins TRBV12-3 or TRBV12-4 to TRBJ1-3; D unresolved. The germline V and J ends were trimmed by 5 bases and 2 bases, with 13 bases remaining between them. There are 15 residues in the CDR3. CDR3 DNA: TGTGCCAGCAGTCCCTGGGTGGCAACTGGAAACACCATATATTTT. Translation: CASSPWVATGNTIYF.

The chain employs TRBV20-1 and TRBJ2-1, with 9 nucleotides matching TRBD2. With V trimmed by 6 bases and J by 4 bases, 10 bases remained unmatched. The CDR3 spans 15 residues. CDR1 and CDR2 (germline): DFQATT, SNEGSKA (reference sequence). The CDR3 coding sequence is TGCAGTGCCCCCCGCTCGCTAGCGGGGTACAATGAGCAGTTCTTC. Translated: CSAPRSLAGYNEQFF.

The CDR3 spells CASSLSRYATNEKLFF. The CDR3 bases are TGTGCCAGCAGTTTATCCCGATATGCAACTAATGAAAAACTGTTTTTT. The chain has TRBV27 and TRBJ1-4; no clear D. Trimming took 0 bases from V and 0 from J, leaving 8 bases between them. The CDR3 runs to 16 residues. Germline V gene sequence: CDR1 MNHEY, CDR2 SMNVEV (reference sequence).

CDR3 nucleotides: TGTGCCAGCAGTTTATCGGGGGGCCTCTACACAGATACGCAGTATTTT. This codes for CASSLSGGLYTDTQYF. V gene TRBV28 combines with J gene TRBJ2-3; D perhaps matches TRBD2 (7 bases). The germline V gene has CDR1 MDHEN and CDR2 SYDVKM. The CDR3 runs to 16 residues. The germline V and J ends were trimmed by 1 base and 2 bases, with 13 bases remaining between them. Full variable domain (missing parts from reference TRBV28 and TRBJ2-3): DVKVTQSSRYLVKRTGEKVFLECVQDMDHENMFWYRQDPGLGLRLIYFSYDVKMKEKGDIPEGYSVSREKKERFSLILESASTNQTSMYLCASSLSGGLYTDTQYFGPGTRLTVL.

This clonotype was counted at least ten times. CDR3 in DNA: TGTGCCAGCCGAAGCCGTCGCGGGAGCTCCTACGAGCAGTACTTC. Encoded protein: CASRSRRGSSYEQYF. The V and J genes are TRBV7-2 and TRBJ2-7; 7 bases map to TRBD2. The CDR3 covers 15 residues. Germline-derived CDR1 and CDR2 are SGHTA and FQGNSA. V lost 8 bases and J lost 0; bases outside the gene matches: 10. Filled out from reference TRBV7-2 and TRBJ2-7, the complete variable domain reads GAGVSQSPSNKVTEKGKDVELRCDPISGHTALYWYRQSLGQGLEFLIYFQGNSAPDKSGLPSDRFSAERTGGSVSTLTIQRTQQEDSAVYLCASRSRRGSSYEQYFGPGTRLTVT.